These 21 T cell receptor beta chains originate from one sample sequenced in a study of PD-1 blockade in classical Hodgkin lymphoma. Sequencing was performed with immunoSEQ multiplex PCR; in TCRdb, only in-frame clones are kept and a portion is missing. Here the sample spans 23,000 or so clones, roughly 80% being singletons. Each patient's relapse followed autologous stem cell transplantation, and brentuximab vedotin exposure varied. Material: peripheral blood mononuclear cells (PBMCs), obtained at baseline. The receptors derive from a human donor with classical Hodgkin lymphoma.

This clone appeared a single time. This rearrangement joins TRBV2 to TRBJ2-2; 10 positions match TRBD2. The CDR3 is 17 residues long. CDR1 is SNHLY and CDR2 is FYNNEI in the germline V gene. J lost 3 bases, V lost 4 bases, and 8 bases had no gene match. The CDR3 region has the DNA TGTGCCAGCAGTGGATTTAGGGGGACTAGCGACACCGGGGAGCTGTTTTTT. Translation gives CASSGFRGTSDTGELFF.

This chain links TRBV10-1 with TRBJ2-7; TRBD2 matches 7 bases. Germline values: CDR1 WNHNN, CDR2 SYGVQD (reference sequence). J lost 6 bases, V lost 2 bases, and 10 bases had no gene match. This CDR3 spans 15 amino acids. For the CDR3, the DNA is TGCGCCAGCAGTGAGAGTGGCGGGGGTCCTCGCGAGCAGTACTTC. It translates to CASSESGGGPREQYF.

The rearrangement links TRBV27 to TRBJ2-7; no clear D. CDR3 length: 13 amino acids. V shed 2 bases and J shed 1 base, with 6 bases lying between them. The V gene's germline CDR1 is MNHEY and CDR2 SMNVEV (reference sequence). The CDR3 region has the DNA TGTGCCAGCAGTTTAACAGCGTCCTACGAGCAGTACTTC. As protein: CASSLTASYEQYF.

The chain employs TRBV10-3 and TRBJ2-5, with D hard to call. V lost 9 bases, J lost 3 bases, and 14 bases lay in between. This CDR3 spans 13 amino acids. Looked up from germline, CDR1 is ENHRY and CDR2 is SYGVKD. The CDR3 sequence is CAMLTETEETQYF. The CDR3 DNA is TGTGCCATGCTTACTGAAACTGAAGAGACCCAGTACTTC.

This sequence joins TRBV2 and TRBJ2-5; 11 bases agree with TRBD1. The V gene end was trimmed by 8 bases and the J gene end by 5 bases; junction bases not matched to a gene: 10. The CDR3 covers 15 residues. Germline loops: CDR1 SNHLY, CDR2 FYNNEI. CDR3 in amino acids: CASRPDRGREETQYF. DNA of the CDR3: TGTGCCAGCCGACCGGACAGGGGGCGGGAGGAGACCCAGTACTTC.

The rearrangement joins TRBV5-5 to TRBJ1-2; D gene unclear. Trimming pared 0 bases from V and 5 bases from J, leaving 14 bases between. This CDR3 is built from 15 residues. Germline V lookup: CDR1 SGHKS, CDR2 YYEKEE (reference sequence). CDR3 protein: CASSLGGVLLYGYTF. CDR3 coding DNA: TGTGCCAGCAGCTTGGGCGGAGTTCTATTATATGGCTACACCTTC.

This clone was counted only a few times. The chain carries TRBV5-6 and TRBJ1-2, with D uncertain. The CDR3 is 13 residues long. Germline V lookup: CDR1 SGHDT, CDR2 YYEEEE. Trimming took 3 bases from V and 4 from J, leaving 10 bases between them. CDR3 amino acids: CASSSGSSYGYTF. In nucleotides, the CDR3 is TGTGCCAGCAGCTCAGGATCCTCCTATGGCTACACCTTC.

This clone is medium-sized by share. V and J are TRBV11-2 and TRBJ1-6; D is undetermined. Per the germline V gene, CDR1 is SGHAT and CDR2 is FQNNGV. The V gene lost 5 bases and the J gene lost 7 bases, with 12 bases spanning the gap. The CDR3 runs 14 residues. The CDR3 sequence is CASSARAKNSPLHF. The DNA of the CDR3 is TGTGCCAGCAGCGCTAGGGCAAAGAATTCACCCCTCCACTTT.

The V gene is TRBV10-3, the J gene TRBJ2-3; D possibly corresponds to TRBD2 (6 bases). Trimming cost V 0 bases and J 2 bases, with 9 bases left between them. This CDR3 contains 15 residues. Germline V lookup: CDR1 ENHRY, CDR2 SYGVKD. CDR3 region: CAISESGEDTDTQYF. The CDR3 DNA follows: TGTGCCATCAGTGAGTCGGGGGAGGACACAGATACGCAGTATTTT.

With respect to this clone: One end of the junction varies from germline; a read error may be responsible. The chain is built from TRBV11-2 and TRBJ2-3; a weak D match, TRBD2 (7 bases). Per germline, CDR1 SGHAT and CDR2 FQNNGV. The CDR3 is 16 residues long. Written as DNA, the CDR3 is TGTGCAAGCAGCTTAGGGGGAGGGACAACCACAGATACGCAGTATTTT. Amino acid sequence: CASSLGGGTTTDTQYF.

The J gene is TRBJ1-3, the V gene TRBV14, with D maybe TRBD1 (6 bases). The CDR3 loop spans 15 amino acids. CDR1 is SGHDN, CDR2 FVKESK, per germline. Trimming took 5 bases from V and 0 from J, leaving 11 bases between them. The DNA of the CDR3 is TGTGCCAGCAGCTACAGCAGGGGCTCTGGAAACACCATATATTTT. Its protein is CASSYSRGSGNTIYF.

This chain links TRBV6-1 with TRBJ2-7; D call uncertain. The germline CDR1 and CDR2 sequences are MNHNS and SASEGT. The CDR3 spans 13 residues. V was pared by 7 bases and J by 0 bases, with 10 bases between. The CDR3 sequence: CASINRYSYEQYF. The CDR3 DNA reads as TGTGCCAGCATTAACCGGTACTCCTACGAGCAGTACTTC.

This chain uses TRBV11-1 with TRBJ2-3; D may be TRBD1 (6 bases). The germline V and J ends were trimmed by 2 bases and 0 bases, with 15 bases remaining between them. The CDR3 has 17 amino acids. Per the germline V gene, CDR1 is SGHAT and CDR2 is FQDESV (reference sequence). DNA for the CDR3: TGTGCCAGCAGCTTATTAGGTATTGGACAGAGCACAGATACGCAGTATTTT. Translated, it gives CASSLLGIGQSTDTQYF. The whole variable domain, filled in from reference TRBV11-1 and TRBJ2-3, reads EAEVAQSPRYKITEKSQAVAFWCDPISGHATLYWYRQILGQGPELLVQFQDESVVDDSQLPKDRFSAERLKGVDSTLKIQPAELGDSAMYLCASSLLGIGQSTDTQYFGPGTRLTVL.

This chain uses TRBV5-4 with TRBJ2-1; 8 bases fit TRBD2. Germline lookup yields CDR1 SGHNT and CDR2 YYREEE (reference sequence). The CDR3 is 15 amino acids. The V and J ends lost 0 bases and 4 bases, in that order; junction bases with no gene match: 3. CDR3 DNA sequence: TGTGCCAGCAGCTTGGTCGGGGGGGCTTACAATGAGCAGTTCTTC. This sequence encodes CASSLVGGAYNEQFF.

The chain carries TRBV6-5 and TRBJ1-2; a weak D match, TRBD1 (5 bases). Between the trimmed V and J ends, which lost 3 bases and 0 bases, there was a span of 11 bases. This CDR3 is 15 amino acids long. Germline CDR1 MNHEY, CDR2 SVGAGI. In nucleotides, the CDR3 is TGTGCCAGCAGTTATTCAGCAGGGCCTAACTATGGCTACACCTTC. Encoded protein: CASSYSAGPNYGYTF.

CDR3 sequence reads: CASSLGGTDTQYF. The CDR3 DNA sequence: TGTGCCAGCAGCCTCGGAGGTACAGATACGCAGTATTTT. The V call is TRBV7-3, the J call TRBJ2-3; possible D gene TRBD2, 5 bases. Germline CDR1 is SGHTA and CDR2 is FQGTGA. The ends were cut back, 5 bases at V and 3 bases at J, with 9 bases in the middle. The CDR3 extends over 13 amino acids.

The chain uses TRBV4-2 and TRBJ2-1; 10 nucleotides line up with TRBD2. The CDR3 totals 16 residues. Per germline, CDR1 LGHNA and CDR2 YNFKEQ. The V segment lost 0 bases and the J segment 7 bases; nucleotides outside the gene matches: 6. CDR3 coding DNA: TGTGCCAGCAGCCAAGATATAGCGGGGGGTGGGAATGAGCAGTTCTTC. This encodes CASSQDIAGGGNEQFF.

This clone was seen only a few times. The rearrangement joins TRBV6-5 to TRBJ1-2; D unclear. The CDR3 spans 14 residues. CDR1 and CDR2 from the germline V gene are MNHEY and SVGAGI. Trimming took 1 base from V and 1 from J, leaving 7 bases between them. The CDR3 here is CASSYYGGNYGYTF. The DNA of the CDR3 is TGTGCCAGCAGTTACTACGGCGGTAACTATGGCTACACCTTC.

The chain joins TRBV5-4 to TRBJ2-1; D remains unclear. The ends were cut back, 4 bases at V and 4 bases at J, with 3 bases in the middle. Germline loops: CDR1 SGHNT, CDR2 YYREEE (reference sequence). The CDR3 extends over 11 amino acids. The CDR3 is CASSKYNEQFF. CDR3 DNA: TGTGCCAGCAGCAAGTACAATGAGCAGTTCTTC.

V usage is TRBV10-3 and J usage is TRBJ2-7; no clear D gene. Trimming removed 1 base at V and 7 bases at J, with 11 bases between. The CDR3 loop spans 13 amino acids. Germline lookup yields CDR1 ENHRY and CDR2 SYGVKD. CDR3 region: CAISEYPNREQYF. The CDR3 nucleotides read TGTGCCATCAGTGAGTACCCTAATCGGGAGCAGTACTTC.

The chain is built from TRBV4-3 and TRBJ1-6; no reliable D call. Germline CDR1 reads LGHNA; CDR2 reads YSLEER. The CDR3 consists of 15 residues. V lost 0 bases and J 10 bases, leaving 13 bases between the germline ends. For the CDR3, the DNA is TGCGCCAGCAGCCAAGATCGCAGGTCTTACTCACCCCTCCACTTT. Translating it yields CASSQDRRSYSPLHF.